The entry below gives a single T cell receptor (beta chain) sequence along with its context. Its antigen is still unknown. This sample is part of a study of CD8 T cells in ankylosing spondylitis. Study outcomes and limitations: Within matched ankylosing spondylitis synovial fluid, disease-linked clones were reportedly significantly enriched. There were earlier reports of some motif variants in reactive arthritis synovial fluid and blood. Disease-linked clones, CD8+, were relatively rare in peripheral blood.

TCRdb fed the 5' RACE reads into MiXCR, producing one record per CDR3 protein. The data hold 250,000 to 300,000 distinct CDR3 sequences, with 15% to 25% observed a single time. V shed 3 bases and J shed 5 bases, with 10 bases lying between them. This CDR3 comprises 13 residues. V and J are TRBV12-3 or TRBV12-4 and TRBJ1-2, with unresolved D. The TCR sequence derives from a male donor with ankylosing spondylitis or in good health (not recorded which). Sequenced sample: blood, either unsorted or a sorted T cell fraction (not recorded which). DNA for the CDR3: TGTGCCAGCAGTTTGGTTGGGGAGTATGGCTACACCTTC. This encodes CASSLVGEYGYTF.